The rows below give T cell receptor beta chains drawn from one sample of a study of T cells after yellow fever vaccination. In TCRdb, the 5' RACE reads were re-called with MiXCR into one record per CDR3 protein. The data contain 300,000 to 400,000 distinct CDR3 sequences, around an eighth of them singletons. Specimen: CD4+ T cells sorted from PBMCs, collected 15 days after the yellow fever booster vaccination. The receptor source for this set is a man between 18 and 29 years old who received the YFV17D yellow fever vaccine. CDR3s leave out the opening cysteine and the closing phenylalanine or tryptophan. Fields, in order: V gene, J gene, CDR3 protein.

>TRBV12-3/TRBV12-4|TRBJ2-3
GTARTDRSGTQY
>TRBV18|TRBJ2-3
ASSPRVIRDRLTDTQY
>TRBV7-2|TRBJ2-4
ASSPSGTGSIQY
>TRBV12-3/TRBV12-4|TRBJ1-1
ASGRAATEAF
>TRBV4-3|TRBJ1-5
ASSQESQPQH
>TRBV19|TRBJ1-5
ASSIFVGLAVQPQH
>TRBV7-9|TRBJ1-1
ASSRPGTGPAEAF
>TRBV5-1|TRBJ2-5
ASSGLRDGSRETQY
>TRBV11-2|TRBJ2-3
ASSPRWVSSTDTQY
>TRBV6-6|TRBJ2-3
ASSTDRVVTDTQY
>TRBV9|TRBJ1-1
ASSAGTEAF
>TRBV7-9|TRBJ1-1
ASSLADRGGTEAF
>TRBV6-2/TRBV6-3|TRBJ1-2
ASRLGPVYGYT
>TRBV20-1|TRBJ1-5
SGGNGNQPQH
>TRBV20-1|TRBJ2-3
SANRATDTQY
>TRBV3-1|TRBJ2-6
ASSRVQQTSVLT
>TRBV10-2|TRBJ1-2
ASSEYGHQGGYT
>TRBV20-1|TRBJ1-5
SAIRDRVGQPQH
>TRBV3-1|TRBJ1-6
ASSQAVRSSYNSPLH
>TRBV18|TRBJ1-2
ASTDGQGTRYT
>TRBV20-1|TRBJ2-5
SAAGVVETQY
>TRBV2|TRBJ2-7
ASTGTGGIYEQY
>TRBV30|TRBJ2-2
ASPDNTGELF
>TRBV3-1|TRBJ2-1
ASSLQARVVNEQF
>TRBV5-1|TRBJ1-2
ASSQGQASVGYGYT
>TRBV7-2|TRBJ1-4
ASSQQGAGEKLF
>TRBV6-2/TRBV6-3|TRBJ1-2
ASGYSSGYT